The rows below give T cell receptor beta chains drawn from one sample of a study of post-analysis software for immune sequencing data. Via MiXCR, TCRdb re-called the PCR reads, giving one row per CDR3 protein. The sample shows about 560,000 distinct CDR3 sequences, about 40% of them seen only once. The sequenced sample consisted of blood. Source of these receptors: a girl aged 5-17 years with multiple sclerosis. Each CDR3 is given with its conserved first and last residue. The order of the fields is J gene, clone size, V gene, D gene, CDR3 DNA, CDR3 protein. The D gene is left open where the match is weak. Only some rows state a clone size, as once, few, many or a class for expanded clones.

j_gene: TRBJ2-1
abundance: NA
v_gene: TRBV29-1
d_gene: NA
CDR3nt: TGCAGCGTTGCAGAGACAAGGTACAATGAGCAGTTCTTC
CDR3aa: CSVAETRYNEQFF

j_gene: TRBJ1-1
abundance: NA
v_gene: TRBV6-6
d_gene: TRBD1
CDR3nt: TGTGCCAGCAGAACCCCAGCCGGGACAGGGAGCACTGAAGCTTTCTTT
CDR3aa: CASRTPAGTGSTEAFF

j_gene: TRBJ1-1
abundance: once
v_gene: TRBV5-1
d_gene: NA
CDR3nt: TGCGCCAGCAGCTTTGTCGACGGACCGAACACTGAAGCTTTCTTT
CDR3aa: CASSFVDGPNTEAFF

j_gene: TRBJ2-3
abundance: NA
v_gene: TRBV5-1
d_gene: NA
CDR3nt: TGCGCCAGCAGCGTAGCGGGACAGGGCGGCACAGATACGCAGTATTTT
CDR3aa: CASSVAGQGGTDTQYF

j_gene: TRBJ1-1
abundance: NA
v_gene: TRBV12-3/TRBV12-4
d_gene: NA
CDR3nt: TGTGCCAGCAGTTTAATAGACACTGAAGCTTTCTTT
CDR3aa: CASSLIDTEAFF

j_gene: TRBJ1-1
abundance: few
v_gene: TRBV20-1
d_gene: NA
CDR3nt: TGCAGTGCTCTCGCTCCTTGGGGAGGTACTGAAGCTTTCTTT
CDR3aa: CSALAPWGGTEAFF

j_gene: TRBJ2-1
abundance: NA
v_gene: TRBV5-1
d_gene: NA
CDR3nt: TGCGCCAGCAGCTTGGCCCTGGAGGGCTACAATGAGCAGTTCTTC
CDR3aa: CASSLALEGYNEQFF

j_gene: TRBJ2-7
abundance: NA
v_gene: TRBV7-3
d_gene: NA
CDR3nt: TGTGCCGGCAGCTTAAGTCCAGGTCCCTACGAGCAGTACTTC
CDR3aa: CAGSLSPGPYEQYF

j_gene: TRBJ1-2
abundance: NA
v_gene: TRBV12-3/TRBV12-4
d_gene: NA
CDR3nt: TGTGCCAGCAGTTTTTCCGGGGGAAGTGGCTACACCTTC
CDR3aa: CASSFSGGSGYTF

j_gene: TRBJ2-7
abundance: NA
v_gene: TRBV6-2/TRBV6-3
d_gene: NA
CDR3nt: TGTGCCCCCTCGCGATTGGCGGACGGCTACGAGCAGTACTTC
CDR3aa: CAPSRLADGYEQYF

j_gene: TRBJ1-4
abundance: NA
v_gene: TRBV27
d_gene: NA
CDR3nt: TGTCGCCGTGAAAAACTGTTTTTT
CDR3aa: CRREKLFF

j_gene: TRBJ1-6
abundance: few
v_gene: TRBV7-4
d_gene: NA
CDR3nt: TGTGCCAGCAGCTTAATATTGGGTTCACCCCTCCACTTT
CDR3aa: CASSLILGSPLHF

j_gene: TRBJ2-1
abundance: few
v_gene: TRBV12-3/TRBV12-4
d_gene: NA
CDR3nt: TGTGCCAGCAGTTTAGTGCGTAGTGAGCAGTTCTTC
CDR3aa: CASSLVRSEQFF

j_gene: TRBJ2-5
abundance: NA
v_gene: TRBV11-1
d_gene: TRBD1
CDR3nt: TGTGCCAGCAGCTCCACCCGGACAGGGAGGAGAGAGACCCAGTACTTC
CDR3aa: CASSSTRTGRRETQYF

j_gene: TRBJ2-7
abundance: NA
v_gene: TRBV6-5
d_gene: NA
CDR3nt: TGTGCCAGCGGACAGTTTAACCCCTACTACGAGCAGTACTTC
CDR3aa: CASGQFNPYYEQYF

j_gene: TRBJ2-1
abundance: few
v_gene: TRBV7-9
d_gene: TRBD2
CDR3nt: TGTGCCAGCAGCACATACGGGGGGGAATACAATGAGCAGTTCTTC
CDR3aa: CASSTYGGEYNEQFF

j_gene: TRBJ2-1
abundance: NA
v_gene: TRBV6-5
d_gene: NA
CDR3nt: TGTGCCAGCAGTTCGAGTAGCAATGAGCAGTTCTTC
CDR3aa: CASSSSSNEQFF

j_gene: TRBJ2-7
abundance: NA
v_gene: TRBV6-1
d_gene: NA
CDR3nt: TGTGCCAGCAGTGAGGGGGGAAAGAATTACGAGCAGTACTTC
CDR3aa: CASSEGGKNYEQYF

j_gene: TRBJ2-1
abundance: NA
v_gene: TRBV20-1
d_gene: NA
CDR3nt: TGCAGTGCTCTCGAACGGGTGAGCTCCTACAATGAGCAGTTCTTC
CDR3aa: CSALERVSSYNEQFF

j_gene: TRBJ2-5
abundance: once
v_gene: TRBV3-1
d_gene: NA
CDR3nt: TGTGCCAGCAGCCAGGAACGGGGCGAAGAGACCCAGTACTTC
CDR3aa: CASSQERGEETQYF

j_gene: TRBJ2-5
abundance: few
v_gene: TRBV5-6
d_gene: NA
CDR3nt: TGTGCCAGCAGCTTGAGTAAAGAGACCCAGTACTTC
CDR3aa: CASSLSKETQYF

j_gene: TRBJ2-4
abundance: few
v_gene: TRBV4-1
d_gene: TRBD2
CDR3nt: TGCGCCAGCAGCCAAGAGGAGAGCGGGAGGGCCAAAAACATTCAGTACTTC
CDR3aa: CASSQEESGRAKNIQYF

j_gene: TRBJ2-3
abundance: few
v_gene: TRBV6-6
d_gene: NA
CDR3nt: TGTGCCAGCAGTTTTCCGAACACAGATACGCAGTATTTT
CDR3aa: CASSFPNTDTQYF

j_gene: TRBJ1-2
abundance: NA
v_gene: TRBV7-9
d_gene: NA
CDR3nt: TGTGCCAGCAGCTTATCAGGGATGGACTATGGCTACACCTTC
CDR3aa: CASSLSGMDYGYTF

j_gene: TRBJ1-2
abundance: NA
v_gene: TRBV5-1
d_gene: TRBD1
CDR3nt: TGCGCCAGCAGCTTGAGACAGGGGGACTATGGCTACACCTTC
CDR3aa: CASSLRQGDYGYTF

j_gene: TRBJ2-1
abundance: few
v_gene: TRBV12-3/TRBV12-4
d_gene: TRBD2
CDR3nt: TGTGCCAGCAGCCCTAGCGGGAGGTTCGACAATGAGCAGTTCTTC
CDR3aa: CASSPSGRFDNEQFF

j_gene: TRBJ1-2
abundance: NA
v_gene: TRBV20-1
d_gene: TRBD1
CDR3nt: TGCGGTGCTCATTCTCAGGGGGCAAACTATGGCTACACCTTC
CDR3aa: CGAHSQGANYGYTF

j_gene: TRBJ2-5
abundance: few
v_gene: TRBV20-1
d_gene: NA
CDR3nt: TGCAGTGCTTTTGGATCCGGAGGGGAGACCCAGTACTTC
CDR3aa: CSAFGSGGETQYF

j_gene: TRBJ2-1
abundance: few
v_gene: TRBV6-6
d_gene: NA
CDR3nt: TGTGCCAGCAGGGCCGAGTCCATCGGGCCATTACGGGGCAATGAGCAGTTCTTC
CDR3aa: CASRAESIGPLRGNEQFF

j_gene: TRBJ2-7
abundance: NA
v_gene: TRBV6-1
d_gene: NA
CDR3nt: TGTGCCAGCAGTACGCAGTTGGGACTGGCCTACGAGCAGTACTTC
CDR3aa: CASSTQLGLAYEQYF

j_gene: TRBJ2-7
abundance: NA
v_gene: TRBV12-3/TRBV12-4
d_gene: NA
CDR3nt: TGTGCCAGCAGAGCCGGGAGACTATACGAGCAGTACTTC
CDR3aa: CASRAGRLYEQYF

j_gene: TRBJ1-2
abundance: few
v_gene: TRBV27
d_gene: NA
CDR3nt: TGTGCCAGCAGCAATTCTCGATACAGGGCCCTTAACTATGGCTACACCTTC
CDR3aa: CASSNSRYRALNYGYTF

j_gene: TRBJ1-6
abundance: NA
v_gene: TRBV20-1
d_gene: NA
CDR3nt: TGCAGTGCTAGAATCGGCCCGGATAATTCACCCCTCCACTTT
CDR3aa: CSARIGPDNSPLHF

j_gene: TRBJ2-5
abundance: NA
v_gene: TRBV5-6
d_gene: NA
CDR3nt: TGTGCCAGCAGCTTGCCCGGGGAAGAGGCCCAGTACTTC
CDR3aa: CASSLPGEEAQYF

j_gene: TRBJ2-3
abundance: few
v_gene: TRBV12-3/TRBV12-4
d_gene: TRBD1
CDR3nt: TGTGCCAGCAGATCGACAGGGATAGCAGATACGCAGTATTTT
CDR3aa: CASRSTGIADTQYF

j_gene: TRBJ2-3
abundance: few
v_gene: TRBV24-1
d_gene: TRBD2
CDR3nt: TGTGCCACCAGTGATTCGAAGCGGGGGGGCACAGATACGCAGTATTTT
CDR3aa: CATSDSKRGGTDTQYF

j_gene: TRBJ1-2
abundance: NA
v_gene: TRBV12-3/TRBV12-4
d_gene: NA
CDR3nt: TGTGCCAGCAGTTTACGACAGCACTATGGCTACACCTTC
CDR3aa: CASSLRQHYGYTF

j_gene: TRBJ2-7
abundance: NA
v_gene: TRBV20-1
d_gene: NA
CDR3nt: TGCAGTGCGGGGAGGGGGGACAGCCTATCCTACGAGCAGTACTTC
CDR3aa: CSAGRGDSLSYEQYF

j_gene: TRBJ2-1
abundance: few
v_gene: TRBV12-3/TRBV12-4
d_gene: TRBD2
CDR3nt: TGTGCCAGCAGTTGGACTAGCGGGGTCTCCTACAATGAGCAGTTCTTC
CDR3aa: CASSWTSGVSYNEQFF

j_gene: TRBJ2-1
abundance: NA
v_gene: TRBV3-1
d_gene: TRBD2
CDR3nt: TGTGCCAGCAGCCAAGGGCGACTAGCGGGAGGGATCGATGAGCAGTTCTTC
CDR3aa: CASSQGRLAGGIDEQFF